These T cell receptor beta chains were read from a single sample in a study of cytomegalovirus exposure and HLA in healthy donors. This table comes from immunoSEQ multiplex PCR, and its TCRdb copy is limited to in-frame clones, with some not included. This table holds approximately 100,000 clones, approximately 80% found once. The specimen was PBMCs. Receptor source: a man aged 50 or older in good health and CMV-seronegative. The CDR3 runs from the conserved cysteine through the conserved F or W. D genes are given only for firm matches. Where a row states a size, it is once, few, many or the class of an expanded clone; other rows omit it.

TRBD1 TRBJ2-5 TRBV6-4 . TGTGCCAGCCGGGTCGAAGAGGGGGCAGGGGAGACCCAGTACTTC CASRVEEGAGETQYF
TRBD1 TRBJ2-1 TRBV2 . TGTGCCAGCAGTGATTTGATTGGACAGGACCTCTCTTCGTTCTTC CASSDLIGQDLSSFF
. TRBJ1-1 TRBV6-4 . TGTGCCAGCAGATCGGACGGGATAAACACTGAAGCTTTCTTT CASRSDGINTEAFF
. TRBJ1-2 TRBV4-2 . TGTGCCAGCAGCCAAGATTCTACGTCTGGCTACACCTTC CASSQDSTSGYTF
. TRBJ1-1 TRBV29-1 . TGCAGCGCAGAAAAGGGGATGGGCACTGAAGCTTTCTTT CSAEKGMGTEAFF
. TRBJ2-1 TRBV7-2 . TGTGCCAGCAGCTGGGGAGGAGGGTATAGTGAGCAGTTCTTC CASSWGGGYSEQFF
. TRBJ2-5 TRBV19 once TGTGCCAGTAGTATAGTTTTCGGAGGGGCGAGGGAGACCCAGTACTTC CASSIVFGGARETQYF
TRBD1 TRBJ1-1 TRBV5-1 . TGCGCCAGCAGCCCCGAACAGGGGGCTGGGAACACTGAAGCTTTCTTT CASSPEQGAGNTEAFF
TRBD1 TRBJ2-4 TRBV5-5 few TGTGCCAGCAGCCAACAGGGGGCGCGGGACATTCAGTACTTC CASSQQGARDIQYF
TRBD2 TRBJ2-3 TRBV5-1 . TGCGCCAGCAGCGGGGCGGGGGGGCCAACAGATACGCAGTATTTT CASSGAGGPTDTQYF
. TRBJ2-5 TRBV6-1 . TGTGCCAGCAAGGCGGCTGGGGAGACCCAGTACTTC CASKAAGETQYF
TRBD1 TRBJ1-2 TRBV6-5 . TGTGCCAGCAGGGGGACAGGGGAAGAGTATGGTGGCTACACCTTC CASRGTGEEYGGYTF
TRBD1 TRBJ1-2 TRBV5-1 . TGCGCCAGCAGCACGGGACAGGGGGGAAACTATGGCTACACCTTC CASSTGQGGNYGYTF
TRBD1 TRBJ1-1 TRBV29-1 . TGCAGCGTAGACAGGGGATTAACTGAAGCTTTCTTT CSVDRGLTEAFF
. TRBJ1-1 TRBV4-1 few TGCGCCAGCAGCCAAGTCTACAGTTACACTGAAGCTTTCTTT CASSQVYSYTEAFF
. TRBJ2-3 TRBV7-9 . TGTGCCAGCAGCCTCAGGGGTTCGGGGTCAGATACGCAGTATTTT CASSLRGSGSDTQYF
. TRBJ1-4 TRBV27 . TGTGCCAGCAGGGAGAGGGATGAAAAACTGTTTTTT CASRERDEKLFF
TRBD1 TRBJ1-6 TRBV7-2 . TGTGCCAGCAGCTTATCACGGACAGGGAATTCACCCCTCCACTTT CASSLSRTGNSPLHF
. TRBJ1-1 TRBV6-5 . TGTGCCAGCAGTTCCGGGAGGGTCGTGAACACTGAAGCTTTCTTT CASSSGRVVNTEAFF
. TRBJ1-2 TRBV15 few TGTGCCACCAGCACCCAAAGAGGGAACTATGGCTACACCTTC CATSTQRGNYGYTF
. TRBJ1-1 TRBV18 . TGTGCCAGCTCACCCCGAAGAGGAGAGAACACTGAAGCTTTCTTT CASSPRRGENTEAFF
. TRBJ1-6 TRBV5-4 few TGTGCCAGCAGCCCGTCCGTCGGGAACTCACCCCTCCACTTT CASSPSVGNSPLHF
TRBD1 TRBJ2-7 TRBV6-5 . TGTGCCAGCAGTTACGAGACAGGGGCCGAGCAGTACTTC CASSYETGAEQYF
. TRBJ1-2 TRBV5-6 . TGTGCCAGCAGCCCGGGAGGGTTATCCCCTGGCTACACCTTC CASSPGGLSPGYTF
TRBD1 TRBJ2-2 TRBV6-1 . TGTGCCAGCAGAAAACAGGGGCACACCGGGGAGCTGTTTTTT CASRKQGHTGELFF
. TRBJ2-5 TRBV6-5 . TGTGCCAGCAGTTCGGGGTACGAGACCCAGTACTTC CASSSGYETQYF
TRBD2 TRBJ2-2 TRBV30 . TGTGCCTGGAGCTCCCGCCCCGATCTAGCGGGGGCTGCGAACACCGGGGAGCTGTTTTTT CAWSSRPDLAGAANTGELFF
. TRBJ2-5 TRBV7-3 . TGTGCCAGCAGCCCAAGGGGGGGACGAGAGACCCAGTACTTC CASSPRGGRETQYF
. TRBJ1-2 TRBV10-1 . TGCGCCAGCAGCGAAGATCAGGCGGGAAGAGGCTACACCTTC CASSEDQAGRGYTF
. TRBJ1-6 TRBV18 once TGTGCCAGCTCACAGAGTCAGGTGGAAAATTCACCCCTCCACTTT CASSQSQVENSPLHF
. TRBJ1-1 TRBV29-1 once TGCAGCGTTGAGTCCAGACTTAACACTGAAGCTTTCTTT CSVESRLNTEAFF
. TRBJ1-5 TRBV4-1 . TGCGCCAGCAGCCAAGTACGGGGGGCGCAGAATCAGCCCCAGCATTTT CASSQVRGAQNQPQHF
TRBD1 TRBJ1-1 TRBV11-2 . TGTGCCAGCAGCGCGGCCGGGACAGGGCCTTTGAACACTGAAGCTTTCTTT CASSAAGTGPLNTEAFF
TRBD1 TRBJ2-4 TRBV7-9 . TGTGCCAGCAGCTTAGGTCCAGGGGGTAACATTCAGTACTTC CASSLGPGGNIQYF
TRBD2 TRBJ2-5 TRBV18 . TGTGCCAGCTCACCGGCGGGGGGGGAGACCCAGTACTTC CASSPAGGETQYF
. TRBJ2-2 TRBV11-3 . TGTGCCAGCAGCTCTCTCAGGTCCGGGGAGCTGTTTTTT CASSSLRSGELFF
. TRBJ2-3 TRBV7-6 . TGTGCCAGCAGCTTAGAAGTGGGGCTCACAGATACGCAGTATTTT CASSLEVGLTDTQYF
TRBD2 TRBJ2-1 TRBV28 . TGTGCCAGCAGCTGCGGCGGGGGAACCTACAATGAGCAGTTCTTC CASSCGGGTYNEQFF
TRBD1 TRBJ2-7 TRBV7-8 . TGTGCCAGCAGCCCAAGGAATCGGGACAGCTCCTACGAGCAGTACTTC CASSPRNRDSSYEQYF
. TRBJ2-1 TRBV5-1 . TGCGCCAGCAGCTTGGCCGGGAGCGATGAGCAGTTCTTC CASSLAGSDEQFF
. TRBJ2-2 TRBV9 once TGTGCCAGCAGCGTAGGAGGTAATACGAACACCGGGGAGCTGTTTTTT CASSVGGNTNTGELFF
TRBD2 TRBJ2-2 TRBV10-2 . TGCGCCAGCAGGGGTTTCTGGGAGGGCACCGGGGAGCTGTTTTTT CASRGFWEGTGELFF
. TRBJ1-6 TRBV7-6 few TGTGCCAGCAGCTTAGTAGCAGGGAATATCGGATCACCCCTCCACTTT CASSLVAGNIGSPLHF
. TRBJ1-1 TRBV27 . TGTGCCAGCAGGGCCTTCACTGAAGCTTTCTTT CASRAFTEAFF
. TRBJ1-4 TRBV4-1 once TGCGCCAGCAGCCAAAGCGGGGACGGATCAACTAATGAAAAACTGTTTTTT CASSQSGDGSTNEKLFF
. TRBJ2-7 TRBV6-5 . TGTGCCAGCAGTTACGCCGGGTCCCCCTACGAGCAGTACTTC CASSYAGSPYEQYF
TRBD2 TRBJ2-1 TRBV11-2 . TGTGCCAGCAGCTTAGGTAGCGGGACTACCTACAATGAGCAGTTCTTC CASSLGSGTTYNEQFF
. TRBJ2-2 TRBV19 few TGTGCCAGTAGTAAGGGGGTTGGCACCGGGGAGCTGTTTTTT CASSKGVGTGELFF
TRBD1 TRBJ2-1 TRBV7-7 . TGTGCCAGCAGCCGGGACAGTTACAATGAGCAGTTCTTC CASSRDSYNEQFF
. TRBJ2-5 TRBV7-9 . TGTTCCAGCAACGTGGCTAGTGAGACCCAGTACTTC CSSNVASETQYF
TRBD1 TRBJ1-1 TRBV27 . TGTGCCAGCAGATTTAGAGGTCGGACAGGGGGCAGGCACACTGAAGCTTTCTTT CASRFRGRTGGRHTEAFF
TRBD1 TRBJ1-1 TRBV29-1 . TGCAGCGTACCGGGACAGGGGGCGGGTACTGAAGCTTTCTTT CSVPGQGAGTEAFF
TRBD1 TRBJ2-3 TRBV4-1 . TGCGCCAGCAGCCAAGGCCGGACAGGGAACCTGCCTAAAGATACGCAGTATTTT CASSQGRTGNLPKDTQYF
TRBD1 TRBJ1-2 TRBV9 . TGTGCCAGCAGCGCGACAGGGGTTCCCGTCTATGGCTACACCTTC CASSATGVPVYGYTF
TRBD1 TRBJ1-4 TRBV4-1 few TGCGCCAGCAGCCAAGATCGGGCGACAGGGGGTCGGTCTAATGAAAAACTGTTTTTT CASSQDRATGGRSNEKLFF